A selection of T cell receptor beta chains follows, all from one sample in a study of blood T cells in healthy people across ages. TCRdb itself ran the 5' RACE reads through MiXCR, one entry per CDR3 protein. The repertoire holds 1.5 million to 2 million distinct CDR3 sequences, with roughly 28% as singletons. Source material: blood. Receptors were obtained from a woman in her twenties or thirties in good health. Both conserved end residues are trimmed from each CDR3. The order of the fields is V gene, CDR3 protein.

TRBV2,ATVDGTAKNIQY
TRBV10-3,AISGTSGRDEQY
TRBV12-3/TRBV12-4,ASRARAGETQY
TRBV2,ASSSPNGYEQY
TRBV12-5,ASGLGTPSDIQY
TRBV29-1,SVDTSRGVGETQY
TRBV5-5,ASSWSGQATYEQY
TRBV12-3/TRBV12-4,ASSPPGLNTGELF
TRBV12-5,ASGLEGDGYQETQY
TRBV5-1,ASRPLAGIDNEQF
TRBV25-1,ASSDSRDPRVQY
TRBV20-1,SARDGRGSLGEQY
TRBV7-9,ASSFSQAGVYNEQF
TRBV12-3/TRBV12-4,ASSSLAGGPGQAQY
TRBV20-1,SARDPGARASNQPQH
TRBV2,ASRPGTSGFGAYNEQF
TRBV29-1,SAQGGPNTGELF
TRBV19,ASKEGPGANVLT
TRBV5-5,ASSFSVGRGVYEQY
TRBV24-1,ATSDSKTSTYEQY
TRBV20-1,STRGLPNEQF
TRBV5-8,AGSLAGGNTIY
TRBV24-1,ATSDPGSGELF
TRBV9,ASSPETSGREHEQY
TRBV24-1,ATHRRGMNQETQY
TRBV5-6,ASSFGGVGAGSLGNEQF
TRBV4-1,ASSQGLARHTGTQY
TRBV20-1,SAQTGIGNRNNSPLH
TRBV28,ASSLPGGGQPQH
TRBV12-3/TRBV12-4,ASRLAGGSNEQF
TRBV6-5,ASKRDHEQY
TRBV20-1,SARGRAGGLYEQY
TRBV27,ASSLLASGDNERF
TRBV15,ATSRDLDRVKSTDTQY
TRBV12-3/TRBV12-4,ASSRLGGSNQPQH
TRBV9,ASSVGQGAWETQY
TRBV20-1,SAHTPLFLDISTDTQY
TRBV20-1,SASPGLSYEQY
TRBV5-1,ASSILDGTQETQY
TRBV5-1,ASSLVPGSEQY
TRBV14,ASSPRDSYNEQF
TRBV12-3/TRBV12-4,ASSYRANEQF